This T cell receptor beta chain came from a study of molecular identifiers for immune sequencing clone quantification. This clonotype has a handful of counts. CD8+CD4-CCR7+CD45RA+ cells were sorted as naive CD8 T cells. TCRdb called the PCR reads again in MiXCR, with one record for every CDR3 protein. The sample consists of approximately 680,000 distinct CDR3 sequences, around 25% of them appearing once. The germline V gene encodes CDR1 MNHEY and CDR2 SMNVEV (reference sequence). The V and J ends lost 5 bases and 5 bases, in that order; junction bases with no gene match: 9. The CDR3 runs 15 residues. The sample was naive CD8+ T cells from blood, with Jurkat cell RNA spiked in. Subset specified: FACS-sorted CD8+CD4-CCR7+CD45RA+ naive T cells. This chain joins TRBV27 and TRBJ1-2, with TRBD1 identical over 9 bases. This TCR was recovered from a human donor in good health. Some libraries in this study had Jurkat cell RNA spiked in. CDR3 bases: TGTGCCAGCAGTCTAGGACAGGGGAGGGAATATGGCTACACCTTC. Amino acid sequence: CASSLGQGREYGYTF.